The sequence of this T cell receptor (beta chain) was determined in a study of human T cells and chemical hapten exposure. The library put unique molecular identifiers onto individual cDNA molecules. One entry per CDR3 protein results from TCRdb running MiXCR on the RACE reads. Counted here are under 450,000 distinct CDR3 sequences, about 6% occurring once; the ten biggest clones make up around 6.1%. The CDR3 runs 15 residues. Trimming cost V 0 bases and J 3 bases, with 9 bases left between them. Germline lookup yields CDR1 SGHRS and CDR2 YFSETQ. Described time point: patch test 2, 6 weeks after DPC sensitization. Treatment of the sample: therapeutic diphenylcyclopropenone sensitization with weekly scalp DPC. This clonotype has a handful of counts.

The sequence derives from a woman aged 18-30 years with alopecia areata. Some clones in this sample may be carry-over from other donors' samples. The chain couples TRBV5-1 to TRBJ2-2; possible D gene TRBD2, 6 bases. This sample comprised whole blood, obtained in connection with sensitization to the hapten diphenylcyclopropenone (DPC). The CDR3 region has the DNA TGCGCCAGCAGCTTGGCTAGCGAATACACCGGGGAGCTGTTTTTT. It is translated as CASSLASEYTGELFF.